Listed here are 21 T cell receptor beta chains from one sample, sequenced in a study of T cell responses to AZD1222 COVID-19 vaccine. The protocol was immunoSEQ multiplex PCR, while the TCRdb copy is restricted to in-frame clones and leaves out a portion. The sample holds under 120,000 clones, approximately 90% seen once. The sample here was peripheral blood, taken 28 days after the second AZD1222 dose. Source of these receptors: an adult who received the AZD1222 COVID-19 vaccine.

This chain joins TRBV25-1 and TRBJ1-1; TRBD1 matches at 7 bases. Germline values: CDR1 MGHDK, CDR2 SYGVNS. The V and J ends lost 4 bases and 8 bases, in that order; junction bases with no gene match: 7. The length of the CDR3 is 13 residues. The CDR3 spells CASSATRQGEAFF. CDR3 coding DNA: TGTGCCAGCAGTGCTACCCGACAGGGAGAAGCTTTCTTT.

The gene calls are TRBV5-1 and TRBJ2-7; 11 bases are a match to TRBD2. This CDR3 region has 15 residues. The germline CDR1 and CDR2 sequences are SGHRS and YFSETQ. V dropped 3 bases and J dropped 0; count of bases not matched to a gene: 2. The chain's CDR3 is CASSSTSGSSYEQYF. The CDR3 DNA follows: TGCGCCAGCAGCTCTACTAGCGGGAGCTCCTACGAGCAGTACTTC. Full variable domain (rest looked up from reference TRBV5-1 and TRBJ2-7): KAGVTQTPRYLIKTRGQQVTLSCSPISGHRSVSWYQQTPGQGLQFLFEYFSETQRNKGNFPGRFSGRQFSNSRSEMNVSTLELGDSALYLCASSSTSGSSYEQYFGPGTRLTVT.

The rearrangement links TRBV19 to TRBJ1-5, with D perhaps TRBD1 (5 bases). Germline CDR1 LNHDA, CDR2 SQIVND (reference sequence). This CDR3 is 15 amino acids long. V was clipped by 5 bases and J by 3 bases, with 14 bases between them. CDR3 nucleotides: TGTGCCAGTAGTGCCCCAGGGCACCACAATCAGCCCCAGCATTTT. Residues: CASSAPGHHNQPQHF.

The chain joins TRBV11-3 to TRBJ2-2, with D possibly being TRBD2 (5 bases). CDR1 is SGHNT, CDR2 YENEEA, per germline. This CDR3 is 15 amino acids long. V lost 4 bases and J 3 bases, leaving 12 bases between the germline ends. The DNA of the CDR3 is TGTGCCAGCAGCTCCACTAGTCGGGACACCGGGGAGCTGTTTTTT. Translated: CASSSTSRDTGELFF. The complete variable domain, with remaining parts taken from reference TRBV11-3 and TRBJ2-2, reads EAGVVQSPRYKIIEKKQPVAFWCNPISGHNTLYWYLQNLGQGPELLIRYENEEAVDDSQLPKDRFSAERLKGVDSTLKIQPAELGDSAVYLCASSSTSRDTGELFFGEGSRLTVL.

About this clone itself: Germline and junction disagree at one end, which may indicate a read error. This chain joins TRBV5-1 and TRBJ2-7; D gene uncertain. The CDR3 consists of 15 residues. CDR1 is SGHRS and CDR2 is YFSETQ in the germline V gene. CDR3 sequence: CASSLDGDTPYEQYF. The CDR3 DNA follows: TGCGCCAGCAGTTTGGACGGCGATACTCCCTACGAGCAGTACTTC.

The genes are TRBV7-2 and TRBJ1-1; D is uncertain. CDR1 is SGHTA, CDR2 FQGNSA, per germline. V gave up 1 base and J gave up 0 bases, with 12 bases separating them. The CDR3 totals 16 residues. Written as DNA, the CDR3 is TGTGCCAGCAGCTTAGGTAGAGGCGATATGAACACTGAAGCTTTCTTT. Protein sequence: CASSLGRGDMNTEAFF.

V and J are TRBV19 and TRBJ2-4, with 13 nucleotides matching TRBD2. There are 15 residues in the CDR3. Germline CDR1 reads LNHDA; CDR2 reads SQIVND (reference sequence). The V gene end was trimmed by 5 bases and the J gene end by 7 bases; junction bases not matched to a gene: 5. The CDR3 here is CASSPTSGRGNIQYF. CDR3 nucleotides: TGTGCCAGTAGTCCCACTAGCGGGAGGGGCAACATTCAGTACTTC.

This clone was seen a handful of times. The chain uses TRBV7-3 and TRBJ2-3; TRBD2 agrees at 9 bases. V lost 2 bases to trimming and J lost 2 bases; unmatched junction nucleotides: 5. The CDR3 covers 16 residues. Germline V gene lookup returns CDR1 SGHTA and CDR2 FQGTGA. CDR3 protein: CASSLVPSGITDTQYF. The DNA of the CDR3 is TGTGCCAGCAGCTTAGTTCCTAGCGGGATCACAGATACGCAGTATTTT.

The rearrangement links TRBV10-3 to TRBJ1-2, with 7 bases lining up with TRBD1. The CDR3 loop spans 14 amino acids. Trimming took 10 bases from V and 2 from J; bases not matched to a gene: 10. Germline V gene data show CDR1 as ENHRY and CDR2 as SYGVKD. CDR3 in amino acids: CATRLAGGNYGYTF. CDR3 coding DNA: TGTGCCACCCGTTTGGCAGGGGGGAACTATGGCTACACCTTC.

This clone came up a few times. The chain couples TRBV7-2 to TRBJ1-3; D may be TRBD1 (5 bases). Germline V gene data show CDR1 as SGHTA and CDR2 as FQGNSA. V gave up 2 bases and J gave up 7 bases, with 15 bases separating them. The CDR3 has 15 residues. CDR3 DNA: TGTGCCAGCAGCTTAATTGGGCAGGGCGGCAACACCATATATTTT. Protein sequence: CASSLIGQGGNTIYF.

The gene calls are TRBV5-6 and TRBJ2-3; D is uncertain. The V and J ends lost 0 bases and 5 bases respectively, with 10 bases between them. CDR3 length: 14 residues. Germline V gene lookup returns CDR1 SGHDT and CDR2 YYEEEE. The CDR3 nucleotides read TGTGCCAGCAGCTTGGTAACATGGGGAGATACGCAGTATTTT. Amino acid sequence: CASSLVTWGDTQYF.

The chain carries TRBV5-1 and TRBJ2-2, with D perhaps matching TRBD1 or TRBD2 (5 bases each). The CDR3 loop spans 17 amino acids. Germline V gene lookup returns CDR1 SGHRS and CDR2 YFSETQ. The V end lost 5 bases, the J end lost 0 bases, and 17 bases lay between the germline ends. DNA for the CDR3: TGCGCCAGCAGTTCAATCCAGGGAGCCTCGAACACCGGGGAGCTGTTTTTT. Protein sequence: CASSSIQGASNTGELFF.

The CDR3 DNA follows: TGTGCCAGCAGCGCGGGACTAGCGGGAGAAAGGGCGAAGACCCAGTACTTC. Protein sequence: CASSAGLAGERAKTQYF. The V and J genes are TRBV11-2 and TRBJ2-5, with TRBD2 identical over 14 bases. Germline V gene data show CDR1 as SGHAT and CDR2 as FQNNGV. The CDR3 loop spans 17 amino acids. The ends lost 5 bases at V and 6 bases at J; junction bases unmatched: 11.

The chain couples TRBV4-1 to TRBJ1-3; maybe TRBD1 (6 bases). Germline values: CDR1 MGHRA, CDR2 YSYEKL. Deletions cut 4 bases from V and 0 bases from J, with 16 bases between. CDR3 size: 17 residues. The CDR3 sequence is CASSRASQGISGNTIYF. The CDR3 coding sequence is TGCGCCAGCAGCCGAGCATCTCAGGGGATCTCTGGAAACACCATATATTTT.

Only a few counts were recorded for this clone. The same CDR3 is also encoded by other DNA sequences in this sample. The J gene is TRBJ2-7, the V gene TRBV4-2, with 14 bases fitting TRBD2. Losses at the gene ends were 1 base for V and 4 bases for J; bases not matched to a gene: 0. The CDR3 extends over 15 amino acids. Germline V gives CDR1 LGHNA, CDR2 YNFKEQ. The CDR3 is CASSQGLAGGYEQYF. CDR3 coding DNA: TGTGCCAGCAGCCAAGGACTAGCGGGAGGGTACGAGCAGTACTTC.

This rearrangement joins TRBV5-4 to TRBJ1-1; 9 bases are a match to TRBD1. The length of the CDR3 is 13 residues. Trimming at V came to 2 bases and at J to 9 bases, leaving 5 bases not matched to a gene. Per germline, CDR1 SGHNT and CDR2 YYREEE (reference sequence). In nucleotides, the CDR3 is TGTGCCAGCAGCTTAGGGACAGGGAATAAAGCTTTCTTT. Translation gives CASSLGTGNKAFF.

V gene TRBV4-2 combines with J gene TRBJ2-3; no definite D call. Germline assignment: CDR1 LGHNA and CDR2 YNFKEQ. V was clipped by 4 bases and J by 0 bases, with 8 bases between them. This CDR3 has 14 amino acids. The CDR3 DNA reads TGTGCCAGCAGCCGTGATACTAGCACAGATACGCAGTATTTT. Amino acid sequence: CASSRDTSTDTQYF.

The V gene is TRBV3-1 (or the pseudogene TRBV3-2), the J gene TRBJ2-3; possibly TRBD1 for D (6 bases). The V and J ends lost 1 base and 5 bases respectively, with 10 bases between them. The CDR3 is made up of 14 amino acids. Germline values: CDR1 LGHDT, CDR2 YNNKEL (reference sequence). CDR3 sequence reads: CASSQGIGGDTQYF. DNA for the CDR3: TGTGCCAGCAGCCAAGGGATAGGGGGAGATACGCAGTATTTT.

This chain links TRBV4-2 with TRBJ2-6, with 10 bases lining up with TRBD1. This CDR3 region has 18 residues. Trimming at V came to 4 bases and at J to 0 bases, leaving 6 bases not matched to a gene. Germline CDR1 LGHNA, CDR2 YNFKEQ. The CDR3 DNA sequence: TGTGCCAGCAGCCCAGGGACAGGGGATGGCTCTGGGGCCAACGTCCTGACTTTC. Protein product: CASSPGTGDGSGANVLTF.

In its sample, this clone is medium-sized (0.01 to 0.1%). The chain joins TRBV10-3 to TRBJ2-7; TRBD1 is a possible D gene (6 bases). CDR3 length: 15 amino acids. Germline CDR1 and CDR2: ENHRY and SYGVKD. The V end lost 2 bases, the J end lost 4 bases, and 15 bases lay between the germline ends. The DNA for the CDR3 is TGTGCCATCAGTGAGCTCCGGACAGTTCAATACGAGCAGTACTTC. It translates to CAISELRTVQYEQYF.

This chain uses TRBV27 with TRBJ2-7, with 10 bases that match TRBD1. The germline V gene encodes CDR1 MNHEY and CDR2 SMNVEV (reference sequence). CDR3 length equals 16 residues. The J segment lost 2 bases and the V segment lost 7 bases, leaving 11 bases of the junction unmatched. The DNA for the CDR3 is TGTGCCAGCAAAGTAGCAGGGACAGGGGTCACCTACGAGCAGTACTTC. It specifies CASKVAGTGVTYEQYF.